These 5 T cell receptor beta chains came from one sample sequenced in a study of identical twins. TCRdb redid the calling of the 5' RACE reads with MiXCR, one entry per CDR3 protein. The sample shows roughly 1,500,000 distinct CDR3 sequences, about 32% of them seen only once. The sample comprised cord blood. Source of these receptors: a newborn girl in good health.

This clonotype was counted only a few times. The chain is built from TRBV6-1 and TRBJ1-5; D ambiguous. CDR3 size: 18 residues. The V gene's germline CDR1 is MNHNS and CDR2 SASEGT. Trimming shortened V by 5 bases and J by 0 bases, and 20 bases separated the two germline ends. CDR3 sequence: CASSPPPREASSNQPQHF. CDR3 in DNA: TGTGCCAGCAGTCCCCCCCCGCGGGAAGCCAGTAGCAATCAGCCCCAGCATTTT.

This clonotype has more than one count but fewer than ten. The J gene is TRBJ2-3, the V gene TRBV6-5; D gene uncertain. V was pared by 0 bases and J by 5 bases, with 6 bases between. This CDR3 has 13 residues. Germline values: CDR1 MNHEY, CDR2 SVGAGI. The CDR3 spells CASSYSGRDTQYF. The CDR3 bases are TGTGCCAGCAGTTACTCGGGAAGAGATACGCAGTATTTT.

V and J are TRBV12-3 or TRBV12-4 and TRBJ2-3, with 8 nucleotides matching TRBD2. This CDR3 has 15 amino acids. Trimming at V came to 6 bases and at J to 5 bases, leaving 10 bases not matched to a gene. The CDR3 sequence is CASRPGTSSKDTQYF. CDR3 coding DNA: TGTGCCAGCAGGCCGGGGACTAGTTCTAAAGATACGCAGTATTTT.

The sample holds one count of this clonotype. This chain joins TRBV28 and TRBJ1-5; no definite D call. CDR3 length equals 15 residues. Trimming pared 4 bases from V and 0 bases from J, leaving 10 bases between. Germline values: CDR1 MDHEN, CDR2 SYDVKM. The CDR3 protein is CASSYVEVSNQPQHF. The DNA of the CDR3 is TGTGCCAGCAGTTATGTCGAGGTTAGCAATCAGCCCCAGCATTTT.

The CDR3 loop reads CASSLRWTTLTTGELFF. The CDR3 bases are TGTGCCAGCAGTTTAAGGTGGACTACTCTAACTACCGGGGAGCTGTTTTTT. The chain recombines TRBV27 with TRBJ2-2; a weak D match, TRBD2 (6 bases). The germline CDR1 and CDR2 sequences are MNHEY and SMNVEV (reference sequence). V lost 2 bases to trimming and J lost 5 bases, with 18 bases between them. This CDR3 has 17 residues.